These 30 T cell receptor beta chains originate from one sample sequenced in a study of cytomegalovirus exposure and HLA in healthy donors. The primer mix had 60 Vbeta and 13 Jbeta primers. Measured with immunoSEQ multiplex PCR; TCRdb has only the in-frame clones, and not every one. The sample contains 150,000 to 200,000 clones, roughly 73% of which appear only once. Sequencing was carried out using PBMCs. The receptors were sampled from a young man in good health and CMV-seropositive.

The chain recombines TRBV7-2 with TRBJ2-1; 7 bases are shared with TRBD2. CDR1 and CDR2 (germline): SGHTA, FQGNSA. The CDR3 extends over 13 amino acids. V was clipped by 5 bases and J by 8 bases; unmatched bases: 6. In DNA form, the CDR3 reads TGTGCCAGCAGCAGACTAGCCAGCGATGAGCAGTTCTTC. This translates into CASSRLASDEQFF.

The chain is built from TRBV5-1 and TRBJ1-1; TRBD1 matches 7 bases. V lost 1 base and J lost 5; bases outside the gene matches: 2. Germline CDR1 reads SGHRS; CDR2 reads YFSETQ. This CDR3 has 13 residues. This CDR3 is CASSLTGETEAFF. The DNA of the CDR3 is TGCGCCAGCAGCTTGACAGGGGAAACTGAAGCTTTCTTT.

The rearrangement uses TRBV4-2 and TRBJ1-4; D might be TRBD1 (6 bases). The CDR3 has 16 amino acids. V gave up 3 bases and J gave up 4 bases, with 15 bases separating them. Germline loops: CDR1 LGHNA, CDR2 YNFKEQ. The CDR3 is CASSQGTWGDNEKLFF. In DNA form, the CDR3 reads TGTGCCAGCAGCCAGGGGACATGGGGCGATAATGAAAAACTGTTTTTT.

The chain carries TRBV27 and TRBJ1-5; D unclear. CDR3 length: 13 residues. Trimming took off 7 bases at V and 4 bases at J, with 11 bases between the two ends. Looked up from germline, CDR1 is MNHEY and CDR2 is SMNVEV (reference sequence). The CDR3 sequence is CASTPQYNQPQHF. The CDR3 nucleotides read TGTGCCAGCACCCCCCAGTATAATCAGCCCCAGCATTTT.

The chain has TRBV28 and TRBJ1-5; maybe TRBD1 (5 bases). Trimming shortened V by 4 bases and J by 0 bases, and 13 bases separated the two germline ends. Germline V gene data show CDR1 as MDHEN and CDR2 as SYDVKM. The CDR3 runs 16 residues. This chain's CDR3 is CASSSGLIYSNQPQHF. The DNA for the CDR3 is TGTGCCAGCAGTTCGGGACTCATCTATAGCAATCAGCCCCAGCATTTT.

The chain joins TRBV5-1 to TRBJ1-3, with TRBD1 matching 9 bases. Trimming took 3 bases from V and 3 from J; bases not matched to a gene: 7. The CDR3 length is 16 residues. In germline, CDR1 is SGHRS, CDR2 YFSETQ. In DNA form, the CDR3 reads TGCGCCAGCAGCTCGCAACAGGGGGCGCGTGGAAACACCATATATTTT. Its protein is CASSSQQGARGNTIYF.

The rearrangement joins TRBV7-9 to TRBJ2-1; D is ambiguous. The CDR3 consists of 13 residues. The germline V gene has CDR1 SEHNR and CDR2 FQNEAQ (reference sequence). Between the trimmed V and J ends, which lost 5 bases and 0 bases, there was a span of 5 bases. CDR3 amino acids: CASSPSSYNEQFF. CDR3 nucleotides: TGTGCCAGCAGCCCCTCCTCCTACAATGAGCAGTTCTTC.

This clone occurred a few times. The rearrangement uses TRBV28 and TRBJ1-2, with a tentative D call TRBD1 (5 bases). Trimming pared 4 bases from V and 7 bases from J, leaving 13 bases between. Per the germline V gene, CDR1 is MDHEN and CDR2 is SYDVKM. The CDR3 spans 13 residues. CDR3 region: CASSSTGQSGYTF. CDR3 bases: TGTGCCAGCAGTTCAACAGGTCAGAGTGGCTACACCTTC.

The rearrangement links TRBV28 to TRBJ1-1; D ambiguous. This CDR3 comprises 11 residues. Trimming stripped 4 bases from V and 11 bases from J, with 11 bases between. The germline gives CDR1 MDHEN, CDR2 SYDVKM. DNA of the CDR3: TGTGCCAGCAGTTCACGCCTCTATGCTTTCTTT. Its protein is CASSSRLYAFF. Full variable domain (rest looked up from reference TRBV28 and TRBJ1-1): DVKVTQSSRYLVKRTGEKVFLECVQDMDHENMFWYRQDPGLGLRLIYFSYDVKMKEKGDIPEGYSVSREKKERFSLILESASTNQTSMYLCASSSRLYAFFGQGTRLTVV.

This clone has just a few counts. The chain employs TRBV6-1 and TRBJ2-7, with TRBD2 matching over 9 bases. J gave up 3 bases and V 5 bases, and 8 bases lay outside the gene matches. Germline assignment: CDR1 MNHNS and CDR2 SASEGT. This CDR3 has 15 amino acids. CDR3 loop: CASSPPTSGNYEQYF. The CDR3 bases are TGTGCCAGCAGTCCCCCGACTAGCGGAAACTACGAGCAGTACTTC.

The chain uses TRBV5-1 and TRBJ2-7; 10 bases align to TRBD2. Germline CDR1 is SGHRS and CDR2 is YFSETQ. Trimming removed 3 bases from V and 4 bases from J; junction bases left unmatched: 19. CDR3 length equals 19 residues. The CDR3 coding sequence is TGCGCCAGCAGCTCCAAGACTAGCGGGTCCCCGATTGAAAGGTACGAGCAGTACTTC. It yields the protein CASSSKTSGSPIERYEQYF.

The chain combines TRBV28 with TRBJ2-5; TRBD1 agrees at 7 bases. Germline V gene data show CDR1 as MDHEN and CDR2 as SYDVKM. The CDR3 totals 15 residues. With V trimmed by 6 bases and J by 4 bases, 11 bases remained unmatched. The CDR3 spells CASRNRGVRGETQYF. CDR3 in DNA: TGTGCCAGCAGAAACAGGGGCGTCAGAGGAGAGACCCAGTACTTC.

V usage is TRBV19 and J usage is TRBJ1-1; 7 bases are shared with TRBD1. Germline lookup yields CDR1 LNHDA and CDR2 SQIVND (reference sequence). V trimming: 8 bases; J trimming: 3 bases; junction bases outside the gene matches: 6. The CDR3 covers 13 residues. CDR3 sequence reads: CASGSQGDTEAFF. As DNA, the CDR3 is TGTGCCAGTGGCTCGCAGGGGGACACTGAAGCTTTCTTT.

The chain's CDR3 is CASKILGTGTTYEQYF. The CDR3 nucleotides read TGTGCCAGCAAGATTCTCGGGACAGGTACTACCTACGAGCAGTACTTC. This chain links TRBV27 with TRBJ2-7; 8 positions match TRBD1. There are 16 residues in the CDR3. Unmatched junction bases numbered 13, after V lost 7 bases and J lost 2 bases. Germline V gene lookup returns CDR1 MNHEY and CDR2 SMNVEV (reference sequence).

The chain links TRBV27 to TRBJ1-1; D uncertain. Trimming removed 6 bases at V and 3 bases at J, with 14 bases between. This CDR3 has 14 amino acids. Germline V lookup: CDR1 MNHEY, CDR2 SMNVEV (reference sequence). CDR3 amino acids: CASRREGGYTEAFF. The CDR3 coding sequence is TGTGCCAGCAGAAGGGAGGGAGGCTACACTGAAGCTTTCTTT.

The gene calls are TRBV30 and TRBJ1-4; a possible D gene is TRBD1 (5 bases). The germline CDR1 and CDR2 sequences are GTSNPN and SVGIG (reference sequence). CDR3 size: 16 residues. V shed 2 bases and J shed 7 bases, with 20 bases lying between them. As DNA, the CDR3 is TGTGCCTGGAGTTTCGGCACGTCAGGGAGGGGTGAAAAACTGTTTTTT. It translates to CAWSFGTSGRGEKLFF.

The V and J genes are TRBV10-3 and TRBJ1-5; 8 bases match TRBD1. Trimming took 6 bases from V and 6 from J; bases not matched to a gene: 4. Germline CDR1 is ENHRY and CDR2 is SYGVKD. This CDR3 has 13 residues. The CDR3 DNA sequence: TGTGCCATCAGGGGACAGGAGCGTCAGCCCCAGCATTTT. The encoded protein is CAIRGQERQPQHF.

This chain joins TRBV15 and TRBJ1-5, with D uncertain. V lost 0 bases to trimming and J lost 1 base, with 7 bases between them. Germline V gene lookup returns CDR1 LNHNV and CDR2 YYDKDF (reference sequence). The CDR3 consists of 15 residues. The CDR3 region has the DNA TGTGCCACCAGCAGAGATCGAGGGAGCAATCAGCCCCAGCATTTT. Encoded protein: CATSRDRGSNQPQHF.

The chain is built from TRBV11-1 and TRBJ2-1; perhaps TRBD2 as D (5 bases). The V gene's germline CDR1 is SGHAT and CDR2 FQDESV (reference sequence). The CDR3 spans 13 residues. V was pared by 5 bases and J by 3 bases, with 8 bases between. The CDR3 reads CASSPGLYNEQFF. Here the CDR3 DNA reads TGTGCCAGCAGCCCCGGACTCTACAATGAGCAGTTCTTC.

CDR3 in DNA: TGCGCCAGCAGCCAAAAAGCCCTACAGGGGGCGCCGGATGGCTACACCTTC. Protein sequence: CASSQKALQGAPDGYTF. The chain joins TRBV4-1 to TRBJ1-2; 9 bases are shared with TRBD1. The CDR3 runs to 17 residues. With V trimmed by 2 bases and J by 6 bases, 13 bases remained unmatched. Germline CDR1 is MGHRA and CDR2 is YSYEKL.

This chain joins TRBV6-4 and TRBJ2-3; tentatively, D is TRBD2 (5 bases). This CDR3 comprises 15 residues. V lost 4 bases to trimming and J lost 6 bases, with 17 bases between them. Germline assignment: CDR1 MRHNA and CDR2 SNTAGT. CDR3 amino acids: CASSAYGGGRDTQYF. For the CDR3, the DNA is TGTGCCAGCAGTGCCTACGGAGGAGGTCGGGATACGCAGTATTTT.

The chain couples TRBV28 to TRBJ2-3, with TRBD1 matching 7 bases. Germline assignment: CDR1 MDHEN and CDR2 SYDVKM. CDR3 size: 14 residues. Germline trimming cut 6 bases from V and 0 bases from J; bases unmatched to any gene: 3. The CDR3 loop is CASSDRVSTDTQYF. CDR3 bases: TGTGCCAGCAGCGACAGGGTGAGCACAGATACGCAGTATTTT.

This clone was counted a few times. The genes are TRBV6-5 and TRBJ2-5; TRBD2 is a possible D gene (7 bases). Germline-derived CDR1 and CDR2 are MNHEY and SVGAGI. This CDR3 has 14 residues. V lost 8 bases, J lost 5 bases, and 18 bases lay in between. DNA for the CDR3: TGTGCCAGCGGAGGGGGGGGGCCCTGGGAGACCCAGTACTTC. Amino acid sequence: CASGGGGPWETQYF.

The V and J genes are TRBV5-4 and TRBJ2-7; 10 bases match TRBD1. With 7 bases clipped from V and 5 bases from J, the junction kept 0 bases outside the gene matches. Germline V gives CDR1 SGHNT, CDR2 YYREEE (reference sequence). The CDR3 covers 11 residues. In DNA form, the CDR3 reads TGTGCCAGCGGACAGGGGGACGAGCAGTACTTC. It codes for CASGQGDEQYF.

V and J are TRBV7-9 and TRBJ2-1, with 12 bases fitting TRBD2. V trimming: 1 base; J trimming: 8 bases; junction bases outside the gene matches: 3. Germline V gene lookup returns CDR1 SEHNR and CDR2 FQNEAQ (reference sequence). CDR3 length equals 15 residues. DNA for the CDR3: TGTGCCAGCAGCTTAGTACTAGCGGGAGGCGATGAGCAGTTCTTC. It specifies CASSLVLAGGDEQFF.

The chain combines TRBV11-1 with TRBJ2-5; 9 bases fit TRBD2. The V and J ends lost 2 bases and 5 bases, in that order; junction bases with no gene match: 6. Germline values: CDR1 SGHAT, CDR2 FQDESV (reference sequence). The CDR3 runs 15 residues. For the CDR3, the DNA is TGTGCCAGCAGCTTAAATAGCGGGAGATCTGAGACCCAGTACTTC. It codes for CASSLNSGRSETQYF.

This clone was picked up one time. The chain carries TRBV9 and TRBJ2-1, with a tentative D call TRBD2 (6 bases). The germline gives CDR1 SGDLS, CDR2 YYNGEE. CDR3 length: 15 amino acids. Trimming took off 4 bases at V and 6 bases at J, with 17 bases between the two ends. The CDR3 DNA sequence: TGTGCCAGCAGCCCAGTGGGGGGAACCAGCAATGAGCAGTTCTTC. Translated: CASSPVGGTSNEQFF.

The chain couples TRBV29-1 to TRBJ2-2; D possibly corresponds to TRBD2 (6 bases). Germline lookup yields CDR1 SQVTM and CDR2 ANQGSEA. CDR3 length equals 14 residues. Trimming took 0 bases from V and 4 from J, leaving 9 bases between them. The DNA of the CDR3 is TGCAGCGTTGAAGATAAGCGGGCCACCGGGGAGCTGTTTTTT. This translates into CSVEDKRATGELFF.

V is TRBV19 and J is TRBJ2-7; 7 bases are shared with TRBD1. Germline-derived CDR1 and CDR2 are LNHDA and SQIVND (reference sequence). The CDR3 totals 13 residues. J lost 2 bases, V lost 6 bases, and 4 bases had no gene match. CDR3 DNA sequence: TGTGCCAGTAGCTTGAGGGGGCCCTACGAGCAGTACTTC. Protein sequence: CASSLRGPYEQYF.

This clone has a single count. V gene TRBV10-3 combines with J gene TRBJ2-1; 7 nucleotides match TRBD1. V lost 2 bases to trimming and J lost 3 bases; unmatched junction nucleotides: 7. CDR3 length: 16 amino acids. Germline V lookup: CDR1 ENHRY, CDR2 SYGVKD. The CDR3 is CAISEPGTAGYNEQFF. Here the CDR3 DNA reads TGTGCCATCAGTGAGCCGGGGACAGCCGGCTACAATGAGCAGTTCTTC.